Described below is a single T cell receptor (beta chain) sequence and its context. Germline V gives CDR1 PRHDT, CDR2 FYEKMQ (reference sequence). The CDR3 loop spans 15 amino acids. V gave up 2 bases and J gave up 9 bases; unmatched junction bases: 6. This record comes from a study of blood T cell repertoires in COVID-19. This table comes from immunoSEQ multiplex PCR, and its TCRdb copy is limited to in-frame clones, with some not included. The sample lists 380,000 or so clones; 86% were seen once. The sequenced sample consisted of peripheral blood. This sequence was found in a woman in her fifties or sixties with COVID-19, enrolled during active disease. The chain is built from TRBV13 and TRBJ2-5; the match to TRBD2 covers 13 bases. CDR3 sequence: CASSLISGLAGAQYF. The CDR3 coding sequence is TGTGCCAGCAGCTTAATCAGCGGACTAGCGGGGGCCCAGTACTTC.